What follows are 10 T cell receptor beta chains derived from one specimen sequenced in a study of blood T cell repertoires in COVID-19. The repertoire was sequenced with immunoSEQ multiplex PCR; TCRdb's copy has only in-frame clones and lacks some. The sample lists about 280,000 clones, 86% occurring once. The sample was peripheral blood. These receptors all stem from a woman aged 25 to 39 with active or convalescent COVID-19.

The chain joins TRBV7-8 to TRBJ2-7, with TRBD1 matching 7 bases. CDR3 length: 15 amino acids. The V gene end was trimmed by 7 bases and the J gene end by 4 bases; junction bases not matched to a gene: 13. Germline CDR1 and CDR2: SGHVS and FQNEAQ. CDR3 in DNA: TGTGCCAGCATCTCCCTAACAGGGGAAAATTACGAGCAGTACTTC. Translating it yields CASISLTGENYEQYF.

The rearrangement joins TRBV6-5 to TRBJ1-4; tentative D call: TRBD1 (5 bases). Germline assignment: CDR1 MNHEY and CDR2 SVGAGI. This CDR3 has 14 amino acids. Trimming took off 5 bases at V and 7 bases at J, with 14 bases between the two ends. The CDR3 nucleotides read TGTGCCAGCAGTACAGGCGAACTGGGTGAAAAACTGTTTTTT. The encoded protein is CASSTGELGEKLFF.

The rearrangement uses TRBV27 and TRBJ2-5; D possibly corresponds to TRBD1 (5 bases). The CDR3 is 14 residues long. Germline V gives CDR1 MNHEY, CDR2 SMNVEV (reference sequence). V gave up 6 bases and J gave up 4 bases, with 15 bases separating them. The CDR3 region is CASSPWGFTETQYF. Written as DNA, the CDR3 is TGTGCCAGCAGCCCGTGGGGCTTTACAGAGACCCAGTACTTC.

The rearrangement links TRBV30 to TRBJ2-5; TRBD1 agrees at 9 bases. Germline values: CDR1 GTSNPN, CDR2 SVGIG (reference sequence). CDR3 length equals 15 residues. V lost 0 bases and J lost 4; bases outside the gene matches: 6. The DNA for the CDR3 is TGTGCCTGGAGTGTACGGAACAGGGGGCGAGAGACCCAGTACTTC. It encodes CAWSVRNRGRETQYF. Full variable domain (remainder filled in from reference TRBV30 and TRBJ2-5): SQTIHQWPATLVQPVGSPLSLECTVEGTSNPNLYWYRQAAGRGLQLLFYSVGIGQISSEVPQNLSASRPQDRQFILSSKKLLLSDSGFYLCAWSVRNRGRETQYFGPGTRLLVL.

The chain carries TRBV11-2 and TRBJ1-1; 8 bases line up with TRBD1. Germline CDR1 SGHAT, CDR2 FQNNGV. CDR3 length: 15 amino acids. J was trimmed by 4 bases and V by 1 base; bases with no gene match: 5. The CDR3 nucleotides are TGTGCCAGCAGCTTAGTAACAGGGGGTAGCACTGAAGCTTTCTTT. As protein: CASSLVTGGSTEAFF.

The chain is built from TRBV7-3 and TRBJ2-2; unclear D gene. Germline loops: CDR1 SGHTA, CDR2 FQGTGA. There are 14 residues in the CDR3. V was shortened by 2 bases and J by 2 bases, with 6 bases between the two germline ends. CDR3 residues: CASSLYSNTGELFF. The CDR3 DNA reads TGTGCCAGCAGCTTATATTCCAACACCGGGGAGCTGTTTTTT. The full variable domain, in which reference TRBV7-3 and TRBJ2-2 provide the parts outside the CDR3, is GAGVSQTPSNKVTEKGKYVELRCDPISGHTALYWYRQSLGQGPEFLIYFQGTGAADDSGLPNDRFFAVRPEGSVSTLKIQRTERGDSAVYLCASSLYSNTGELFFGEGSRLTVL.

This chain links TRBV11-3 with TRBJ2-1, with D perhaps matching TRBD2 (5 bases). The germline V and J ends were trimmed by 4 bases and 3 bases, with 7 bases remaining between them. CDR1 is SGHNT and CDR2 is YENEEA in the germline V gene. The CDR3 spans 13 residues. In nucleotides, the CDR3 is TGTGCCAGCAGCTCGGGGTTCTACAATGAGCAGTTCTTC. It is translated as CASSSGFYNEQFF.

The chain combines TRBV18 with TRBJ2-2; 8 nucleotides match TRBD1. This CDR3 has 15 amino acids. Germline V CDR1 and CDR2: KGHSH, LQKENI. V shed 3 bases, J shed 7 bases, and the junction held 7 bases outside the gene matches. This CDR3 is CASSPSGTGVGELFF. The CDR3 coding sequence is TGTGCCAGCTCACCCTCCGGGACAGGTGTCGGGGAGCTGTTTTTT. Using reference TRBV18 and TRBJ2-2 for the parts outside the CDR3, the full variable domain is NAGVMQNPRHLVRRRGQEARLRCSPMKGHSHVYWYRQLPEEGLKFMVYLQKENIIDESGMPKERFSAEFPKEGPSILRIQQVVRGDSAAYFCASSPSGTGVGELFFGEGSRLTVL.

The chain couples TRBV19 to TRBJ1-1; 12 nucleotides agree with TRBD1. The CDR3 has 14 residues. Germline CDR1 and CDR2: LNHDA and SQIVND (reference sequence). V trimming: 5 bases; J trimming: 4 bases; junction bases outside the gene matches: 2. The CDR3 bases are TGTGCCAGTAGTGCGGGACAGGGGGCCACTGAAGCTTTCTTT. This translates into CASSAGQGATEAFF.

This chain joins TRBV30 and TRBJ2-1; TRBD1 matches at 10 bases. The CDR3 consists of 15 residues. J gave up 6 bases and V 3 bases, and 8 bases lay outside the gene matches. In germline, CDR1 is GTSNPN, CDR2 SVGIG (reference sequence). CDR3 loop: CAWSSGQGIVNEQFF. The CDR3 bases are TGTGCCTGGAGCTCGGGACAGGGGATCGTCAATGAGCAGTTCTTC.